What follows is one TCR beta chain and its context. One end of the junction varies from germline; a read error may be responsible. Per germline, CDR1 MNHEY and CDR2 SVGAGI. The CDR3 contains 12 residues. Data came from immunoSEQ multiplex PCR; TCRdb stores just in-frame clones and leaves some out. Found here are 1 million to 1.3 million clones, around 78% of them singletons; the top ten hold around 0.61%. The sample belongs to a study of shared clonotypes between healthy human individuals. Study information: Each donor had three CD4 naive, three CD4 memory, two CD8 naive and one CD8 memory plate.

The TCR sequence derives from a young man in good health. Some clones in this sample may be carry-over from other donors' samples. Sequencing input: memory CD4+ T cells from PBMCs. Subset reported: CD45RA-negative fraction. The chain is built from TRBV6-5 and TRBJ1-2, with D possibly being TRBD1 (5 bases). In nucleotides, the CDR3 is TGTGCCATCAGTGAGTCAGGGTTGGGCTACACCTTC. Its protein is CAISESGLGYTF.